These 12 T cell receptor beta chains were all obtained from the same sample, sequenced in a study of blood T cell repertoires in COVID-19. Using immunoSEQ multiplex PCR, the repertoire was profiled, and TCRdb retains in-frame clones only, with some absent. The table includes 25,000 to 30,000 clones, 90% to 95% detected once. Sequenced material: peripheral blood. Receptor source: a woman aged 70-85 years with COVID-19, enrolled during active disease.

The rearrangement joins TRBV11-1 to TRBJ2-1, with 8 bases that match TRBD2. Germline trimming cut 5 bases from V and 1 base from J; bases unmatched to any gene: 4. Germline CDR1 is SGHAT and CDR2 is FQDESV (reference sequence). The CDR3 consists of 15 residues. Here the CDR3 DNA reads TGTGCCAGCAGCCGCGGGAGGTCGTCCTACAATGAGCAGTTCTTC. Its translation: CASSRGRSSYNEQFF. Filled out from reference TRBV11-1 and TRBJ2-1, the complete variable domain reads EAEVAQSPRYKITEKSQAVAFWCDPISGHATLYWYRQILGQGPELLVQFQDESVVDDSQLPKDRFSAERLKGVDSTLKIQPAELGDSAMYLCASSRGRSSYNEQFFGPGTRLTVL.

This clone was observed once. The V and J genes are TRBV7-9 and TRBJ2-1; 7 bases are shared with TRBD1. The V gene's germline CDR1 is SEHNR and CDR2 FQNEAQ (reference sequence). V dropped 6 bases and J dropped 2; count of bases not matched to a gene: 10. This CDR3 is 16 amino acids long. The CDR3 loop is CASRAAGTAPYNEQFF. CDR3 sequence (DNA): TGTGCCAGCAGAGCCGCCGGGACAGCACCCTACAATGAGCAGTTCTTC.

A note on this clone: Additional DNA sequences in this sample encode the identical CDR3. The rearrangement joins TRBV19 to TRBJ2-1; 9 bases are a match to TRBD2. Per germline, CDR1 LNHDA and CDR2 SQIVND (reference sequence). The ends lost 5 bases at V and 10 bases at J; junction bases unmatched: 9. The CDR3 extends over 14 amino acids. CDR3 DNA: TGTGCCAGTAGTCCAGGGACTAGCCTTAACGAGCAGTTCTTC. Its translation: CASSPGTSLNEQFF.

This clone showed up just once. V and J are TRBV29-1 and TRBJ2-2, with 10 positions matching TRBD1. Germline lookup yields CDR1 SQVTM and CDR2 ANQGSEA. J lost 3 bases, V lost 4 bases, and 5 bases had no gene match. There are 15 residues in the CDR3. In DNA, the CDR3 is TGCAGCGTTGGGAGACAGGGGGCGCACACCGGGGAGCTGTTTTTT. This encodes CSVGRQGAHTGELFF.

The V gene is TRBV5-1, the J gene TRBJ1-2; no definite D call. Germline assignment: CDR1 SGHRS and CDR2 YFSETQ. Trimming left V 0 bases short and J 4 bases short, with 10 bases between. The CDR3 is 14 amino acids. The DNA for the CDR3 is TGCGCCAGCAGCTTGGCGGAGGGAGGCTATGGCTACACCTTC. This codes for CASSLAEGGYGYTF.

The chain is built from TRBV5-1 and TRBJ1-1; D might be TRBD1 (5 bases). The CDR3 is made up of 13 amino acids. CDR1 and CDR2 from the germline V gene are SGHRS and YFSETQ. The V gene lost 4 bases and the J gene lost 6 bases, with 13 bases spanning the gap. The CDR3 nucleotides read TGCGCCAGCAGCCGGGGGACCACCTCTGAAGCTTTCTTT. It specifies CASSRGTTSEAFF.

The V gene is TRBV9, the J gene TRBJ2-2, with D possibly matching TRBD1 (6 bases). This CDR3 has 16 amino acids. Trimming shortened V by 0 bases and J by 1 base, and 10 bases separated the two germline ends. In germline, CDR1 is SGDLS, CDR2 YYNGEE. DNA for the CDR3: TGTGCCAGCAGCGTAGTTCCAGGGGAGAACACCGGGGAGCTGTTTTTT. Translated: CASSVVPGENTGELFF.

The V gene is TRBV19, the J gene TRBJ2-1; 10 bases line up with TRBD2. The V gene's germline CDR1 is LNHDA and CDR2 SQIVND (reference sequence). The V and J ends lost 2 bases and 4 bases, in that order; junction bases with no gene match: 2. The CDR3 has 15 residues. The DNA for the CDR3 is TGTGCCAGTAGTATAACTAGCGGGATGTACAATGAGCAGTTCTTC. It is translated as CASSITSGMYNEQFF. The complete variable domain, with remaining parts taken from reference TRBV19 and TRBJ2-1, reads DGGITQSPKYLFRKEGQNVTLSCEQNLNHDAMYWYRQDPGQGLRLIYYSQIVNDFQKGDIAEGYSVSREKKESFPLTVTSAQKNPTAFYLCASSITSGMYNEQFFGPGTRLTVL.

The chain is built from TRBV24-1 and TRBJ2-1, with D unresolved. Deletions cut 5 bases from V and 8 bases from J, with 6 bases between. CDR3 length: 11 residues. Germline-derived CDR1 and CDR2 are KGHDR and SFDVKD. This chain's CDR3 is CATSVGHEQFF. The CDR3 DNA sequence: TGTGCCACCAGTGTTGGGCATGAGCAGTTCTTC.

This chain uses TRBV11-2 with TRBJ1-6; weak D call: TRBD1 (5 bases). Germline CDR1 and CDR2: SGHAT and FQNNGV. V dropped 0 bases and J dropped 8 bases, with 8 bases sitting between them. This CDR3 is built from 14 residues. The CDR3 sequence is CASSLDPRDSPLHF. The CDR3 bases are TGTGCCAGCAGCTTAGATCCCAGGGATTCACCCCTCCACTTT.

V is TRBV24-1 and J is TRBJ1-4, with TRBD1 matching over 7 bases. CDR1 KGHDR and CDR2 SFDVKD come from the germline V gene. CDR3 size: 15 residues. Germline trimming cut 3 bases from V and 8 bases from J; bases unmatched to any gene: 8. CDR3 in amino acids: CATSDPRQGVEKLFF. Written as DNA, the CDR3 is TGTGCCACCAGTGATCCCCGGCAGGGGGTCGAAAAACTGTTTTTT.

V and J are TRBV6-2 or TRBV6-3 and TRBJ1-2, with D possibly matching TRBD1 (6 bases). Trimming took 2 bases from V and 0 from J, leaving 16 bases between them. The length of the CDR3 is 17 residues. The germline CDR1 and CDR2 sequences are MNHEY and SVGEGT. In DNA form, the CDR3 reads TGTGCCAGCAGTTACATAAGCTCGGACAGTACTAACTATGGCTACACCTTC. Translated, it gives CASSYISSDSTNYGYTF.